The present T cell receptor (beta chain) was sequenced within a study of blood T cell repertoires in COVID-19. As originally analysed: Estimates of nucleated cell counts were drawn from the amplification of reference gene primers. TCRdb's copy holds only in-frame clones and misses some; the assay was immunoSEQ multiplex PCR. V and J calls and clone size are those listed in that table; D and trimming were worked out from the DNA. The table has about 220,000 clones, 65% to 85% seen once. From germline, CDR1 is SGHRS and CDR2 YFSETQ. The CDR3 is 14 residues long. Trimming took off 0 bases at V and 2 bases at J, with 7 bases between the two ends.

The TCR originated in a human donor in a cohort sampled during active COVID-19. The rearrangement links TRBV5-1 to TRBJ2-3, with unresolved D. Sequencing was done on a sample of peripheral blood. The CDR3 coding sequence is TGCGCCAGCAGCTTGGATGACAACACAGATACGCAGTATTTT. It specifies CASSLDDNTDTQYF.